This T cell receptor (beta chain) is drawn from a study of cytomegalovirus exposure and HLA in healthy donors. Study findings and constraints: Common viral pathogens were later found to be apparently linked to several of the most significant clusters. Highly shared sequence variants in one cluster were likely a sequencing artifact. Segments of the TCR beta V type were, in most cases, productive about 87% or about 30% of the time in an earlier analysis.

Regarding this clone: Antigen: not known.

Germline values: CDR1 SGHNT, CDR2 YYREEE (reference sequence). Between the trimmed V and J ends, which lost 2 bases and 3 bases, there was a span of 17 bases. The CDR3 length is 16 residues. PCR employed 60 Vbeta and 13 Jbeta primers. Profiled with immunoSEQ multiplex PCR; TCRdb holds only in-frame clones, not every one. Altogether 75,000 to 95,000 clones are present, about 83% being singletons, with the ten largest covering 5.5% to 6.5%. The rearrangement uses TRBV5-4 and TRBJ1-1; TRBD1 might be the D (6 bases). Sequencing was performed on PBMCs. The clonotype comes from a young woman in good health and CMV-seropositive. The CDR3 nucleotides are TGTGCCAGCAGCTTCCGGGGGGCCGCGTTCGACACTGAAGCTTTCTTT. Amino acid sequence: CASSFRGAAFDTEAFF.